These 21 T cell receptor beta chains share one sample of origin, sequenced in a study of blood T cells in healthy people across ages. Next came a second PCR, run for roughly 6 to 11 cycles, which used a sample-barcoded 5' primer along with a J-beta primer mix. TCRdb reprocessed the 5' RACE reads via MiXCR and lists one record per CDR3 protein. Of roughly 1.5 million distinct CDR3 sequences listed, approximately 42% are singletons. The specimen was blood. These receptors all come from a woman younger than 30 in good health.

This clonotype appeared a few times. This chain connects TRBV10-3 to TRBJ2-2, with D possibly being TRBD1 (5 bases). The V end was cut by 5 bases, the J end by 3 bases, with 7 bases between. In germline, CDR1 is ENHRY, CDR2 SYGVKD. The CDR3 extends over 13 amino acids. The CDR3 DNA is TGTGCCATCAGTCCCAGGGACACCGGGGAGCTGTTTTTT. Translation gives CAISPRDTGELFF.

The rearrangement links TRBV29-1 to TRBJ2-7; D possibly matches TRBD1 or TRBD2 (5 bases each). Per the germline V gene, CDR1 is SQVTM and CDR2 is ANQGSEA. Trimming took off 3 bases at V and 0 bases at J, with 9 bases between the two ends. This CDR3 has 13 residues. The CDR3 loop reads CSVDRESSYEQYF. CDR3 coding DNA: TGCAGCGTTGACAGGGAGAGCTCCTACGAGCAGTACTTC.

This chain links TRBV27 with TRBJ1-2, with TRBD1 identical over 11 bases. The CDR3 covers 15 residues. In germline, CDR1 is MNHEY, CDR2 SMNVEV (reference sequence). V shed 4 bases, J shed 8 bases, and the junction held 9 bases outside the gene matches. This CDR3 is CASSSRGQGARGYTF. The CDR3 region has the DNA TGTGCCAGCAGTTCACGAGGACAGGGGGCGCGAGGCTACACCTTC.

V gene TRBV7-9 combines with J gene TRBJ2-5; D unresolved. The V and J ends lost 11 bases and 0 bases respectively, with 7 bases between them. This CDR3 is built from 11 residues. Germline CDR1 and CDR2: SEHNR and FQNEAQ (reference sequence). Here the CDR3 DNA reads TGTGCCCAGAGAAACCAAGAGACCCAGTACTTC. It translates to CAQRNQETQYF.

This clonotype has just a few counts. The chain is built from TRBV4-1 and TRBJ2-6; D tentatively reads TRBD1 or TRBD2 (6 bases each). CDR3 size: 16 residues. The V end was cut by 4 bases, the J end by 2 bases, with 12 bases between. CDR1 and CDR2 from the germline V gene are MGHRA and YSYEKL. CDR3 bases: TGCGCCAGCAGCCTAAGGGGGGAAGCTGGGGCCAACGTCCTGACTTTC. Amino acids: CASSLRGEAGANVLTF.

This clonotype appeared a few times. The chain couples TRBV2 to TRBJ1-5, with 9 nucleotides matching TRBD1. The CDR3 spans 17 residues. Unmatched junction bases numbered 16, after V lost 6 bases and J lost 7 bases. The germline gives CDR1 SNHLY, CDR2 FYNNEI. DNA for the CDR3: TGTGCCAGCAGGGAGTTCCCGGACAGGGGATATCGGCAGCCCCAGCATTTT. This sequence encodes CASREFPDRGYRQPQHF. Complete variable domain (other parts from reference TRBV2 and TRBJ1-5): EPEVTQTPSHQVTQMGQEVILRCVPISNHLYFYWYRQILGQKVEFLVSFYNNEISEKSEIFDDQFSVERPDGSNFTLKIRSTKLEDSAMYFCASREFPDRGYRQPQHFGDGTRLSIL.

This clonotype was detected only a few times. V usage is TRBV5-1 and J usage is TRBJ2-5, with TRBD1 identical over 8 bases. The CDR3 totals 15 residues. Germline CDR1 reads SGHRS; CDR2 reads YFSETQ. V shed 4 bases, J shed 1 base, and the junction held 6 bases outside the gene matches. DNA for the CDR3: TGCGCCAGCAGCCCGACAGGGGCGGTCCAAGAGACCCAGTACTTC. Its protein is CASSPTGAVQETQYF.

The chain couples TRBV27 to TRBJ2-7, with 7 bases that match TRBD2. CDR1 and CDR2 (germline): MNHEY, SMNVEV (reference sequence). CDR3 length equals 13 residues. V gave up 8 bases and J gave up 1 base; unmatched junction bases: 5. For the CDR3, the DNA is TGTGCCAGCGCCTGGGAGGGATCCTACGAGCAGTACTTC. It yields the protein CASAWEGSYEQYF.

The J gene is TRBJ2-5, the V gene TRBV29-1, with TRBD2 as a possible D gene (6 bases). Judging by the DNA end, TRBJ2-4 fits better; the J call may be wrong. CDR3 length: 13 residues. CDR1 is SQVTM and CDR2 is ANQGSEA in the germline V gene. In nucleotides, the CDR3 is TGCAGCGTCGTACCGGGGGAACCGAACATTCAGTACTTC. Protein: CSVVPGEPNIQYF.

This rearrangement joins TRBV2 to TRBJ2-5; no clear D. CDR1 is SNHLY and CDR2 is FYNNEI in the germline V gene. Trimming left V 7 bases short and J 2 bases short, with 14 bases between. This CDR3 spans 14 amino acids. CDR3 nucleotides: TGTGCCAGCATGGTATCACGGCTTCAAGAGACCCAGTACTTC. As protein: CASMVSRLQETQYF.

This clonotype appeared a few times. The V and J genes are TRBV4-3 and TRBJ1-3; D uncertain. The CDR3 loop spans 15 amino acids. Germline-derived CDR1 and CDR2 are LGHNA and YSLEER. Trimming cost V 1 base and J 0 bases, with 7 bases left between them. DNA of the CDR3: TGCGCCAGCAGCCAAGTCCCGAGCTCTGGAAACACCATATATTTT. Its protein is CASSQVPSSGNTIYF.

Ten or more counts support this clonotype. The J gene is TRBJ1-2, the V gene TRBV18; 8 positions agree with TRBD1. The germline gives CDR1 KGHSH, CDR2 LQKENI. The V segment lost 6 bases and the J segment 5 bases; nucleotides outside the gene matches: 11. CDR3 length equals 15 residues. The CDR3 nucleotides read TGTGCCAGCTCCCCAGAGGACAGGGTGGAGTATGGCTACACCTTC. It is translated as CASSPEDRVEYGYTF.

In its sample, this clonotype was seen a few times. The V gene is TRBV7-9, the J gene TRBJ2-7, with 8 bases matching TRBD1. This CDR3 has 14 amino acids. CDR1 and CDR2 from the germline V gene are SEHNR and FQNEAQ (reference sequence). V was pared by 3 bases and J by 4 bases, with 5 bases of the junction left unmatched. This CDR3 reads CASSLPGGLYEQYF. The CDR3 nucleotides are TGTGCCAGCAGCTTGCCAGGGGGCTTGTACGAGCAGTACTTC.

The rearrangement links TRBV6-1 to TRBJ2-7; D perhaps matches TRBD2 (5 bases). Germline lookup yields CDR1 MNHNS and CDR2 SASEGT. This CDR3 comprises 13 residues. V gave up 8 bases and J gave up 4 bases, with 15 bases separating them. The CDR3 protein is CASERSASYEQYF. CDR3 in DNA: TGTGCCAGCGAGCGTAGCGCTTCTTACGAGCAGTACTTC.

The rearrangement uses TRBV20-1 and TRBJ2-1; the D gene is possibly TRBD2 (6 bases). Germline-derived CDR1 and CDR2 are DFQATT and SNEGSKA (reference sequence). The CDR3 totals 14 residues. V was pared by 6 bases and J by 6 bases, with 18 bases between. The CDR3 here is CSANAGFSGNEQFF. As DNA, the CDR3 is TGCAGTGCCAACGCGGGGTTTTCGGGCAATGAGCAGTTCTTC.

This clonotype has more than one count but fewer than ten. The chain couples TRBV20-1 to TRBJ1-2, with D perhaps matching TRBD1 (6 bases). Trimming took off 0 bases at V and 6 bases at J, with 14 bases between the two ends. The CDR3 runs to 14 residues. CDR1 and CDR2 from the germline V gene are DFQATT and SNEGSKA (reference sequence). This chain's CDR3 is CSARDIGRGNGYTF. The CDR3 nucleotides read TGCAGTGCTAGAGATATTGGCAGGGGCAATGGCTACACCTTC.

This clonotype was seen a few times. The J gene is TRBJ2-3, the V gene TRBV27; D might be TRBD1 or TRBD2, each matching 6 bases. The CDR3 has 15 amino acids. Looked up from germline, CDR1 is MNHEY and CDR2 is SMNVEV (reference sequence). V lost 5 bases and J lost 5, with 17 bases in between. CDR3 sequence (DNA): TGTGCCAGCAGTCCTCCCTCTGGAGGGGGAGATACGCAGTATTTT. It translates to CASSPPSGGGDTQYF.

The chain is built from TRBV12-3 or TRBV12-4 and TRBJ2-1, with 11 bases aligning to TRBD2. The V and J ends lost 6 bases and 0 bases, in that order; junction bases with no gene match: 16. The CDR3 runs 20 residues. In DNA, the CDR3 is TGTGCCAGCAGCACCCCCGAGACTAGCGGGGCTGATATCTCCTACAATGAGCAGTTCTTC. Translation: CASSTPETSGADISYNEQFF.

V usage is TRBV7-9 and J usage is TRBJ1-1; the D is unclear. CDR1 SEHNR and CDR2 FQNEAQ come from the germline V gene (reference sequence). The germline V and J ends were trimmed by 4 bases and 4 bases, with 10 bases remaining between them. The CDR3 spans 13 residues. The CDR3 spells CASSSIRATEAFF. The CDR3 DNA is TGTGCCAGCAGCTCCATTCGGGCCACTGAAGCTTTCTTT.

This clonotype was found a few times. The CDR3 coding sequence is TGTGCCATCAGTGATTCCACAGGGACCCTATATGGCTACACCTTC. Protein: CAISDSTGTLYGYTF. The chain has TRBV10-3 and TRBJ1-2, with TRBD1 as a possible D gene (6 bases). The CDR3 totals 15 residues. Germline-derived CDR1 and CDR2 are ENHRY and SYGVKD. The V gene lost 3 bases and the J gene lost 5 bases, with 16 bases spanning the gap.

The CDR3 bases are TGTGCCAGCAGCTTCGGACAGGGGGTTGAAGATACGCAGTATTTT. Its translation: CASSFGQGVEDTQYF. V gene TRBV5-6 combines with J gene TRBJ2-3, with 10 bases aligning to TRBD1. Unmatched junction bases numbered 5, after V lost 2 bases and J lost 5 bases. Germline values: CDR1 SGHDT, CDR2 YYEEEE. The CDR3 has 15 amino acids.